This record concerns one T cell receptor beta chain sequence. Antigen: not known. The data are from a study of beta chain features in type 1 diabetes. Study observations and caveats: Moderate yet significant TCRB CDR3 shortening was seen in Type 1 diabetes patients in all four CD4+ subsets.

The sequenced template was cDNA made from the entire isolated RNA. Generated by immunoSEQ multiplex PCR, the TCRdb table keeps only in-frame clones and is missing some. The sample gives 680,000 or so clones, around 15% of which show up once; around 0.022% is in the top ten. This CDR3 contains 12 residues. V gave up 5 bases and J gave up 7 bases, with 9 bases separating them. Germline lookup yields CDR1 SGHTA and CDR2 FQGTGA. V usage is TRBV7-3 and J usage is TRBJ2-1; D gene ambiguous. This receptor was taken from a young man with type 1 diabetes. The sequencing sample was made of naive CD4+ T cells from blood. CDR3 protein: CASSPNGNEQFF. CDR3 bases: TGTGCCAGCAGCCCCAATGGGAATGAGCAGTTCTTC.